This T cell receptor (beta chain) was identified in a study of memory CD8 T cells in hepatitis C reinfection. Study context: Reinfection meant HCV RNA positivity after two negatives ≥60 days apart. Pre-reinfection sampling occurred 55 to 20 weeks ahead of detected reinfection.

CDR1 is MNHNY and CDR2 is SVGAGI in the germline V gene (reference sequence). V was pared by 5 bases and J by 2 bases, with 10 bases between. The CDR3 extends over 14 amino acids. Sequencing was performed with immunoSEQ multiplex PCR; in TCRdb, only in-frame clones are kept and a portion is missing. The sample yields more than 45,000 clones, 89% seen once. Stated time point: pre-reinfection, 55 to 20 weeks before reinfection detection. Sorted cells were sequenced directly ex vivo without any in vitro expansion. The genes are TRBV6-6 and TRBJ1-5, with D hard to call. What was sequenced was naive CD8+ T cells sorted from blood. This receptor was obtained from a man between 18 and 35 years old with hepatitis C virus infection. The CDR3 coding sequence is TGTGCCAGCAGTGAGGGAATGGGCAATCAGCCCCAGCATTTT. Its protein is CASSEGMGNQPQHF.